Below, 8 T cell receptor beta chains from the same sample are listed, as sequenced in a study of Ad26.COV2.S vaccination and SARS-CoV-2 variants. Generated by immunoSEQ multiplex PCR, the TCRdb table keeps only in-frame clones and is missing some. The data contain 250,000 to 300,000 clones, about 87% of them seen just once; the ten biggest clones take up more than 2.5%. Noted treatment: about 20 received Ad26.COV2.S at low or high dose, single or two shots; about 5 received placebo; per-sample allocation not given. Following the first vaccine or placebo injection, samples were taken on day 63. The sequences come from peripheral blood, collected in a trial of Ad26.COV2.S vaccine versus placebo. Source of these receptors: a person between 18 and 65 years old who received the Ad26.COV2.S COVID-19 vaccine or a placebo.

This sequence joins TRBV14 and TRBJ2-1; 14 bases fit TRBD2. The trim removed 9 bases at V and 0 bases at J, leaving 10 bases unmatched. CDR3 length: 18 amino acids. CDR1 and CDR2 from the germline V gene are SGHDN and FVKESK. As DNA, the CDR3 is TGTGCCAGGACTAGCGGGGGGGATCCCATTAGCTCCTACAATGAGCAGTTCTTC. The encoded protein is CARTSGGDPISSYNEQFF.

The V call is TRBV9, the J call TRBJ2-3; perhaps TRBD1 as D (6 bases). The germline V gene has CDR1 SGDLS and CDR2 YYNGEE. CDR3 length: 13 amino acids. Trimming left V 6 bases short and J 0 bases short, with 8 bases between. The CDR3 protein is CASNQGSTDTQYF. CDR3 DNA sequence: TGTGCCAGCAACCAGGGGAGCACAGATACGCAGTATTTT.

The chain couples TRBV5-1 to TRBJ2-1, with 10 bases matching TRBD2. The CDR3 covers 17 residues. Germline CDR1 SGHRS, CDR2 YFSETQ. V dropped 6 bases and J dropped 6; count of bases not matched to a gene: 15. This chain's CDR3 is CASTKELTSGYINEQFF. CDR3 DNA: TGCGCCAGCACCAAGGAGCTGACTAGCGGGTATATCAATGAGCAGTTCTTC.

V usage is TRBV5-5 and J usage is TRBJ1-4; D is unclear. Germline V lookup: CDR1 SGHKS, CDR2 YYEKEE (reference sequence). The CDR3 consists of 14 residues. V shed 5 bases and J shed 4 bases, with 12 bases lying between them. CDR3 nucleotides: TGTGCCAGCAGTAGGGCAGGCATTAATGAAAAACTGTTTTTT. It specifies CASSRAGINEKLFF.

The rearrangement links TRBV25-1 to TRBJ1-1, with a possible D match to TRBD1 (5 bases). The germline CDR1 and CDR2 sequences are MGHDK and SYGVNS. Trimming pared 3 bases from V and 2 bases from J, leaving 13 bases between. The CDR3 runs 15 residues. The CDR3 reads CASSDLTDSNTEAFF. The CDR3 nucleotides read TGTGCCAGCAGTGATCTGACCGACAGTAACACTGAAGCTTTCTTT.

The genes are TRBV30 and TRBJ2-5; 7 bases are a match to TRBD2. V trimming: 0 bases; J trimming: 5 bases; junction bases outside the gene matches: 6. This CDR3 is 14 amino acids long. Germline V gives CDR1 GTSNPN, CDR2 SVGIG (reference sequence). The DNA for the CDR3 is TGTGCCTGGAGTGTAACAGTCGGGGGGGAGACCCAGTACTTC. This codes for CAWSVTVGGETQYF.

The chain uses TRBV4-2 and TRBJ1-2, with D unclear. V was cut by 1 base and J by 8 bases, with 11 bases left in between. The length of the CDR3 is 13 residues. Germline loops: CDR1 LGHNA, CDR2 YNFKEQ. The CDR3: CASSQGRVDGYTF. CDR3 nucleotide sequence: TGTGCCAGCAGCCAAGGTAGGGTGGACGGCTACACCTTC.

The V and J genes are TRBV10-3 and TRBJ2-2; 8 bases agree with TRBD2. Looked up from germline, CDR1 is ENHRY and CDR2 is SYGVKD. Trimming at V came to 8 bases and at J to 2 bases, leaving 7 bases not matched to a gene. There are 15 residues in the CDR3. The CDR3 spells CAIGLANGNTGELFF. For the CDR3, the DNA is TGTGCCATCGGACTAGCCAATGGAAACACCGGGGAGCTGTTTTTT.